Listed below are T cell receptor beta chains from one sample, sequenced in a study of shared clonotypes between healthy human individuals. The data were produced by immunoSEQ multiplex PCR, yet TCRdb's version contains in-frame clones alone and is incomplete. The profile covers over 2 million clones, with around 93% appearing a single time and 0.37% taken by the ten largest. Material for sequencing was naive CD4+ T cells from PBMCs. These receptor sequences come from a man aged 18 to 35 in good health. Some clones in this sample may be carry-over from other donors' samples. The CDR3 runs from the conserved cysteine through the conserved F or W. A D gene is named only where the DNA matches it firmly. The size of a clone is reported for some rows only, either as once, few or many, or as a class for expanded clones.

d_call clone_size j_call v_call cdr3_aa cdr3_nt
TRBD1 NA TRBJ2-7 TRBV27 CASSFFSSGGSGYEQYF TGTGCCAGCAGTTTTTTTAGTTCAGGGGGCTCGGGCTACGAGCAGTACTTC
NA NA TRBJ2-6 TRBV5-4 CASSLRSAPQGANVLTF TGTGCCAGCAGCTTAAGGTCTGCCCCACAAGGGGCCAACGTCCTGACTTTC
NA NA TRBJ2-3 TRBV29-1 CSVGPSASTDTQYF TGCAGCGTTGGCCCTAGCGCCAGCACAGATACGCAGTATTTT
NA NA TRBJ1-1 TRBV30 CAWTPRSGNRRAEAFF TGTGCCTGGACCCCCCGCTCTGGCAACCGGAGGGCTGAAGCTTTCTTT
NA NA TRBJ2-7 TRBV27 CASSFSSPGEQYF TGTGCCAGCAGTTTCTCAAGCCCGGGCGAGCAGTACTTC
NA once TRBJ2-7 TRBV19 CASSIQGQPVSEQYF TGTGCCAGTAGTATCCAGGGGCAGCCAGTTTCCGAGCAGTACTTC
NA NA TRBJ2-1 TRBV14 CASSQDRDRWSSGEQFF TGTGCCAGCAGCCAAGATCGAGACAGGTGGTCCTCGGGGGAGCAGTTCTTC
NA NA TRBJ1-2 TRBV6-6 CASSRPLYGYTF TGTGCCAGCAGTCGCCCGCTATATGGCTACACCTTC
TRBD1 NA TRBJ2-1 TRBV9 CASSVGAGGRQFF TGTGCCAGCAGCGTAGGGGCAGGGGGTCGGCAGTTCTTC
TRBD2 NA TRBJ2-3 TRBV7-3 CASSLIGGRPSTDTQYF TGTGCCAGCAGCTTAATAGGCGGGAGGCCTAGCACAGATACGCAGTATTTT
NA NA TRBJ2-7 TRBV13 CASSFTLKGLSYEQYF TGTGCCAGCAGCTTCACTCTGAAGGGGCTCTCCTACGAGCAGTACTTC
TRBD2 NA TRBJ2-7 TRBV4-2 CASSPGDLAGSYEQYF TGTGCCAGCAGCCCGGGGGACCTAGCGGGAAGCTACGAGCAGTACTTC
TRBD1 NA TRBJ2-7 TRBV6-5 CASSKFGTGTYEQYF TGTGCCAGCAGTAAGTTTGGGACAGGGACCTACGAGCAGTACTTC
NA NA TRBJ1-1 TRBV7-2 CASSLETNTEAFF TGTGCCAGCAGCTTAGAGACGAACACTGAAGCTTTCTTT
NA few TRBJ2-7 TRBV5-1 CASSGSGPGEQYF TGCGCCAGCAGCGGATCGGGGCCAGGCGAGCAGTACTTC
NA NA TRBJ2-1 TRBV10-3 CAISESLDYYNEQFF TGTGCCATCAGTGAGTCCCTGGACTACTACAATGAGCAGTTCTTC
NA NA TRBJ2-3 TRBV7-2 CASSSQGFETQYF TGTGCCAGCAGCTCACAGGGCTTTGAAACGCAGTATTTT
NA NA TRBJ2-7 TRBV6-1 CASSVEGFEQYF TGTGCCAGCAGTGTTGAAGGGTTCGAGCAGTACTTC
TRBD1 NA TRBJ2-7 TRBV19 CASSQTGLSYEQYF TGTGCCAGTAGTCAGACAGGGCTCTCCTACGAGCAGTACTTC
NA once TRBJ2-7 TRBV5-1 CASSLGIGGTSGYEQYF TGCGCCAGCAGCTTGGGGATTGGGGGGACAAGTGGCTACGAGCAGTACTTC
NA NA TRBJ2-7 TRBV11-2 CASSLGGVGAGRYEQYF TGTGCCAGCAGCTTAGGGGGAGTAGGGGCCGGTCGATACGAGCAGTACTTC
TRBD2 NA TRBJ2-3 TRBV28 CASSSEPGGDTQYF TGTGCCAGCAGTTCAGAACCGGGGGGAGATACGCAGTATTTT
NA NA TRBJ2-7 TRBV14 CASSQGTRGYEQYF TGTGCCAGCAGCCAAGGAACTAGAGGCTACGAGCAGTACTTC
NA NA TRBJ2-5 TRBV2 CASSEAPKEYF TGTGCCAGCAGTGAAGCGCCTAAGGAGTACTTC
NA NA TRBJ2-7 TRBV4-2 CASSQDPYSGEQYF TGTGCCAGCAGCCAAGATCCCTATTCGGGCGAGCAGTACTTC
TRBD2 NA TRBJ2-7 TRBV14 CASSQDFGSGSRSEQYF TGTGCCAGCAGCCAAGACTTTGGTAGCGGGTCTCGGTCCGAGCAGTACTTC
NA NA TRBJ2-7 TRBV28 CASSLPVPYEQYF TGTGCCAGCAGTTTACCCGTCCCCTACGAGCAGTACTTC
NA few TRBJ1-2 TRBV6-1 CASSEGHFSGGYTF TGTGCCAGCAGTGAAGGACACTTCTCCGGTGGCTACACCTTC
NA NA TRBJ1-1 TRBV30 CAWSIRVDTEAFF TGTGCCTGGAGTATCCGGGTGGACACTGAAGCTTTCTTT
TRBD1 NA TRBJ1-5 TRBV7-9 CASSFQTGGNQPQHF TGTGCCAGCAGCTTTCAGACAGGGGGCAATCAGCCCCAGCATTTT
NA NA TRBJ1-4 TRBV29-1 CSVEDPGGSEKLFF TGCAGCGTTGAAGACCCCGGGGGAAGTGAAAAACTGTTTTTT
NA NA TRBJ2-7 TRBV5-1 CASSSPEGSYEQYF TGCGCCAGCAGCTCACCGGAGGGGTCCTACGAGCAGTACTTC
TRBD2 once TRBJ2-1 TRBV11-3 CASSSGLVHNEQFF TGTGCCAGCAGCTCCGGACTAGTGCACAATGAGCAGTTCTTC
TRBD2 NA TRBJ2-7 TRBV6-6 CASSSPSGTYEQYF TGTGCCAGCAGTTCCCCTAGCGGTACCTACGAGCAGTACTTC
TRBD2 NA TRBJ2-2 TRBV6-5 CASSLAGSNTGELFF TGTGCCAGCAGTTTAGCGGGGTCGAACACCGGGGAGCTGTTTTTT
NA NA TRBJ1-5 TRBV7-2 CASSLDQGLKPQHF TGTGCCAGCAGCTTAGATCAGGGTTTGAAGCCCCAGCATTTT
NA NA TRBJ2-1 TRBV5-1 CASSGSLGDEQFF TGCGCCAGCAGCGGCTCGCTGGGGGATGAGCAGTTCTTC
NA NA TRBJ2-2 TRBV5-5 CASSFLSGGTGELFF TGTGCCAGCAGCTTTTTGTCCGGCGGAACCGGGGAGCTGTTTTTT
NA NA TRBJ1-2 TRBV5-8 CASSPAGYGYTF TGTGCCAGCAGTCCTGCGGGGTATGGCTACACCTTC
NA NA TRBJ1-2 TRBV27 CASSSLGDISGYTF TGTGCCAGCAGTTCTCTGGGGGACATTTCTGGCTACACCTTC
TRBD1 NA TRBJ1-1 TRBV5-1 CASSPGTVTEAFF TGCGCCAGCAGCCCCGGGACAGTCACTGAAGCTTTCTTT
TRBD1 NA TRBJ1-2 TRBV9 CASSRTGSGGYTF TGTGCCAGCAGCCGGACAGGGTCGGGAGGCTACACCTTC
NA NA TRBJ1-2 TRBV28 CASSPGDVYGYTF TGTGCCAGCTCCCCCGGGGACGTCTATGGCTACACCTTC
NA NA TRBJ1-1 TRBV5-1 CASSLGPPGTNTEAFF TGCGCCAGCAGCTTGGGGCCCCCGGGTACGAACACTGAAGCTTTCTTT
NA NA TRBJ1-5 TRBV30 CAWSPESNQPQHF TGTGCCTGGAGTCCAGAGAGCAATCAGCCCCAGCATTTT